The TCR beta chain described here comes from a study of T-cell reconstitution after alpha-beta-depleted transplantation in children. This clonotype showed up many times. Preparation of the TCRbeta library used unique molecular identifiers. TCRdb fed the PCR reads into MiXCR, producing one record per CDR3 protein. Of over 450,000 distinct CDR3 sequences listed, about 10% were seen once; the top ten hold about 2.1%. Trimming shortened V by 4 bases and J by 8 bases, and 14 bases separated the two germline ends. The length of the CDR3 is 13 residues. Germline CDR1 SEHNR, CDR2 FQNEAQ (reference sequence). This TCR was recovered from a child aged 2-15 years with inherited bone marrow failure, due to receive a stem cell transplant. The source was PBMCs, collected before TCRalphabeta/CD19-depleted stem cell transplant. V usage is TRBV7-9 and J usage is TRBJ1-2; D is uncertain. The CDR3 sequence: CASSSPVTRGYTF. The DNA of the CDR3 is TGTGCCAGCAGCTCCCCAGTAACACGCGGCTACACCTTC.